These 13 T cell receptor beta chains share one sample of origin, sequenced in a study of T cell repertoires in cytomegalovirus infection. No antigen has been identified for these receptors. TCRdb passed the reads through MiXCR, listing each CDR3 protein once. This sample has approximately 280,000 distinct CDR3 sequences, with 22% found just once. The sample was cultured PBMCs, taken from culture after CMV antigen stimulation. All receptors derive from a human donor in good health (CMV status not recorded). Some clones in this sample may be carry-over from other donors' samples.

This clonotype came up many times. The chain links TRBV7-2 to TRBJ2-7; D ambiguous. CDR1 and CDR2 (germline): SGHTA, FQGNSA. This CDR3 has 13 residues. The V end lost 0 bases, the J end lost 5 bases, and 8 bases lay between the germline ends. In nucleotides, the CDR3 is TGTGCCAGCAGCTTAGCTTCTAGGGACGAGCAGTACTTC. Encoded protein: CASSLASRDEQYF.

The chain joins TRBV7-6 to TRBJ1-1; the D gene is possibly TRBD1 (6 bases). The CDR3 covers 14 residues. V lost 7 bases, J lost 2 bases, and 14 bases lay in between. In germline, CDR1 is SGHVS, CDR2 FNYEAQ. CDR3 nucleotide sequence: TGTGCCAGCACCCAACAGGGAGGCAACACTGAAGCTTTCTTT. Residues: CASTQQGGNTEAFF.

The rearrangement uses TRBV5-4 and TRBJ2-1; the D gene is possibly TRBD2 (6 bases). V gave up 1 base and J gave up 5 bases, with 16 bases separating them. This CDR3 is built from 16 residues. Germline CDR1 reads SGHNT; CDR2 reads YYREEE (reference sequence). The CDR3 DNA follows: TGTGCCAGCAGCTTGTTTTTGGTCGGGGGAAACAATGAGCAGTTCTTC. Translating it yields CASSLFLVGGNNEQFF.

Written as DNA, the CDR3 is TGTGCCAGCAGCTTAGATCCGGGGATGGGGGAAAAACTGTTTTTT. This translates into CASSLDPGMGEKLFF. V usage is TRBV7-2 and J usage is TRBJ1-4; D is unresolved. V was cut by 1 base and J by 8 bases, with 14 bases left in between. The V gene's germline CDR1 is SGHTA and CDR2 FQGNSA. The CDR3 extends over 15 amino acids. Drawing the rest from reference TRBV7-2 and TRBJ1-4, the complete variable domain is GAGVSQSPSNKVTEKGKDVELRCDPISGHTALYWYRQSLGQGLEFLIYFQGNSAPDKSGLPSDRFSAERTGGSVSTLTIQRTQQEDSAVYLCASSLDPGMGEKLFFGSGTQLSVL.

This clonotype came up a few times. The chain has TRBV10-3 and TRBJ2-1; maybe TRBD1 (6 bases). This CDR3 is built from 13 residues. Germline V lookup: CDR1 ENHRY, CDR2 SYGVKD. V lost 7 bases and J lost 4, with 11 bases in between. The CDR3 is CAITTGSYNEQFF. The CDR3 DNA reads as TGTGCCATCACCACAGGGTCTTACAATGAGCAGTTCTTC.

This clonotype turned up a few times. The genes are TRBV19 and TRBJ1-5, with D hard to call. Germline lookup yields CDR1 LNHDA and CDR2 SQIVND (reference sequence). The CDR3 extends over 14 amino acids. The ends were cut back, 3 bases at V and 4 bases at J, with 10 bases in the middle. The CDR3 reads CASSIVPANQPQHF. CDR3 in DNA: TGTGCCAGTAGTATCGTCCCAGCTAATCAGCCCCAGCATTTT.

This clonotype was recorded only once. The chain joins TRBV6-2 or TRBV6-3 to TRBJ2-1; 7 nucleotides line up with TRBD2. The CDR3 is 13 residues long. Trimming cost V 7 bases and J 5 bases; bases outside gene matches: 5. Germline loops: CDR1 MNHEY, CDR2 SVGEGT. CDR3 region: CASMGGSDNEQFF. The CDR3, as DNA: TGTGCCAGCATGGGGGGGTCTGACAATGAGCAGTTCTTC.

The CDR3 DNA reads as TGTGCCAGCTCACCGGACAGGTCTCAGGCGGCTTTCTTT. Encoded protein: CASSPDRSQAAFF. This chain links TRBV18 with TRBJ1-1; 7 positions agree with TRBD1. CDR1 and CDR2 (germline): KGHSH, LQKENI. V was pared by 3 bases and J by 11 bases, with 9 bases of the junction left unmatched. The CDR3 has 13 residues.

This chain connects TRBV20-1 to TRBJ2-2, with 8 bases identical to TRBD2. The junction had 10 bases not matched to a gene; V was cut back by 0 bases and J by 7 bases. This CDR3 has 16 residues. Germline lookup yields CDR1 DFQATT and CDR2 SNEGSKA (reference sequence). CDR3 nucleotide sequence: TGCAGTGCTAGAGATCCCCGGGGAGCGGGAGACGGGGAGCTGTTTTTT. Amino acids: CSARDPRGAGDGELFF.

This clonotype has only a few counts. For the CDR3, the DNA is TGTGCCAGCAGTGAAGACACTGAAGCTTTCTTT. Its translation: CASSEDTEAFF. This chain links TRBV6-1 with TRBJ1-1; no reliable D call. Per the germline V gene, CDR1 is MNHNS and CDR2 is SASEGT. Trimming cost V 1 base and J 3 bases, with 0 bases left between them. This CDR3 contains 11 residues.

This CDR3 is CSASNSLNTEAFF. DNA for the CDR3: TGCAGTGCTAGTAATAGTCTGAACACTGAAGCTTTCTTT. This chain links TRBV20-1 with TRBJ1-1; D not certain. In germline, CDR1 is DFQATT, CDR2 SNEGSKA (reference sequence). This CDR3 has 13 amino acids. V was shortened by 3 bases and J by 0 bases, with 8 bases between the two germline ends.

This clonotype appeared a few times. The V gene is TRBV7-9, the J gene TRBJ1-2; D perhaps matches TRBD1 (5 bases). The CDR3 is made up of 13 amino acids. The V end lost 3 bases, the J end lost 8 bases, and 13 bases lay between the germline ends. CDR1 and CDR2 from the germline V gene are SEHNR and FQNEAQ (reference sequence). The CDR3 reads CASSFRQIRGYTF. DNA for the CDR3: TGTGCCAGCAGCTTCCGACAGATACGGGGCTACACCTTC.

A few counts support this clonotype. The V gene is TRBV7-2, the J gene TRBJ1-2; D unresolved. The germline CDR1 and CDR2 sequences are SGHTA and FQGNSA. Trimming took off 11 bases at V and 8 bases at J, with 12 bases between the two ends. The CDR3 is 10 amino acids. The DNA of the CDR3 is TGTGCCGTATCTATGGTGGGCTACACCTTC. Amino acid sequence: CAVSMVGYTF.